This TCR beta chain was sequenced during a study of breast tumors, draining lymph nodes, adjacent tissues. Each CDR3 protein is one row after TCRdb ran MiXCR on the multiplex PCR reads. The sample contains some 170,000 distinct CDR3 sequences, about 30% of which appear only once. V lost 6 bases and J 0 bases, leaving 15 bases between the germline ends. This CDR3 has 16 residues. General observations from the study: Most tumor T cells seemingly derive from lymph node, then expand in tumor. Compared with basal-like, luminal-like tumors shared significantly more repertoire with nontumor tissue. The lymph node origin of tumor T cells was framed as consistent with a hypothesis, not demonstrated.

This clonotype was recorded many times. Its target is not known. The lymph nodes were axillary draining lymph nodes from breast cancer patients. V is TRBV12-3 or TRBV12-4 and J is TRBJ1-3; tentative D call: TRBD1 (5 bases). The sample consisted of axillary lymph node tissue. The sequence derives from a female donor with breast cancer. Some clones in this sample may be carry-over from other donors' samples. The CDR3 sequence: CASRPRGEYSGNTIYF. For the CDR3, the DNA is TGTGCCAGCAGACCCAGAGGGGAATACTCTGGAAACACCATATATTTT.